This TCR beta chain was captured in a study of identical twins. This clonotype was picked up a small number of times. Antigen unknown. Template switching introduced a universal primer site, and the cDNA bore unique molecular identifiers. TCRdb itself ran the 5' RACE reads through MiXCR, one entry per CDR3 protein. This table has roughly 720,000 distinct CDR3 sequences, about 20% appearing once. Study conclusions and caveats: The analysis was cross-sectional rather than longitudinal within donors.

This sample also belongs to another study, concerning T cells expressing NK-cell markers. That work contributes: Just one sequenced donor of eight was HCMV-seronegative, while seven were seropositive. As a fraction of CD8+ T cells, dominant NKG2C+ clonotypes reached about 1.0-7.0% in roughly 6 donors.

The TCR comes from a woman under 30 in good health. The sample was PBMCs.

Here the CDR3 reads CATSRDWRSPTDTQYF. Written as DNA, the CDR3 is TGTGCCACCAGCAGAGATTGGCGGTCCCCCACAGATACGCAGTATTTT. The chain uses TRBV15 and TRBJ2-3; D ambiguous. CDR3 length equals 16 residues. V lost 0 bases and J 2 bases, leaving 12 bases between the germline ends. The germline V gene has CDR1 LNHNV and CDR2 YYDKDF (reference sequence).